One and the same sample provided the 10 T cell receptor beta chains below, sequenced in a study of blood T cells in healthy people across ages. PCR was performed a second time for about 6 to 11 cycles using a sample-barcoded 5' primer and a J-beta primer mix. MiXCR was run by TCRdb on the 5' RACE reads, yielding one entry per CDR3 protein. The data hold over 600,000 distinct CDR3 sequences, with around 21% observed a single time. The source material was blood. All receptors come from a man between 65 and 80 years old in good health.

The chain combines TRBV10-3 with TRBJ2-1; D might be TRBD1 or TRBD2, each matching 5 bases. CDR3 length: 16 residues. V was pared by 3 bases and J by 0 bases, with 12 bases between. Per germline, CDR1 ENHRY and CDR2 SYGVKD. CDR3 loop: CAISDVGRSSYNEQFF. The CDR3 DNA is TGTGCCATCAGTGACGTGGGACGAAGCTCCTACAATGAGCAGTTCTTC.

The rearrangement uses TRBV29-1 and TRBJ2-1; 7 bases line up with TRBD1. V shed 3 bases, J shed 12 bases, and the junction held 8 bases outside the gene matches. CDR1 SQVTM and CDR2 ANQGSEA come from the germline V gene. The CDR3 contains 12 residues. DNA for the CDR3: TGCAGCGTTGAGGGATTGGGGGACAGGCAGTTCTTC. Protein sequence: CSVEGLGDRQFF.

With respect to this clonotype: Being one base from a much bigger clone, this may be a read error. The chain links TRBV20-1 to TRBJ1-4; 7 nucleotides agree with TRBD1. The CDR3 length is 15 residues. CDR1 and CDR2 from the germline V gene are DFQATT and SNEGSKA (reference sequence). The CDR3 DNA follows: TGCAGCGCCACCGACACAGGGGCCTGCGGTGAAAAACTGTTTTTT. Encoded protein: CSATDTGACGEKLFF.

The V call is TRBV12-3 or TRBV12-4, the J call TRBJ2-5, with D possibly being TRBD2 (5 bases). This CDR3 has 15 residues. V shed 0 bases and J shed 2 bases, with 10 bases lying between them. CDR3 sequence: CASSLAARGQETQYF. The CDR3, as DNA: TGTGCCAGCAGTTTAGCTGCCCGGGGTCAAGAGACCCAGTACTTC.

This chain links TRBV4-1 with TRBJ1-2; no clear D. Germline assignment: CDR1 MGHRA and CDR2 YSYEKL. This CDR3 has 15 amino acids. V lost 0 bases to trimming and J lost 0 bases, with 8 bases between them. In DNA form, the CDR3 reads TGCGCCAGCAGCCAAGATCTCCCTACTAACTATGGCTACACCTTC. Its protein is CASSQDLPTNYGYTF.

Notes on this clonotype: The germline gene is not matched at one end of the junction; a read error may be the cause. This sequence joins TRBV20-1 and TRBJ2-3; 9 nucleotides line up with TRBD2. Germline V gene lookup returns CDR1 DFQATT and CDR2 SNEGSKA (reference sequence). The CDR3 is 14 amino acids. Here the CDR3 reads CSASSGTSRDTQYF. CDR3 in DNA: TGCAGTGCTAGCTCTGGGACTAGCAGAGATACGCAGTATTTT.

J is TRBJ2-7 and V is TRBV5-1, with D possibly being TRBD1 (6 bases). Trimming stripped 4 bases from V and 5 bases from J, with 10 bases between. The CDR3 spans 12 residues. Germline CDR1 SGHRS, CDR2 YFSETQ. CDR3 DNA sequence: TGCGCCAGCAGCAACAGGGTCGACGAGCAGTACTTC. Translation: CASSNRVDEQYF.

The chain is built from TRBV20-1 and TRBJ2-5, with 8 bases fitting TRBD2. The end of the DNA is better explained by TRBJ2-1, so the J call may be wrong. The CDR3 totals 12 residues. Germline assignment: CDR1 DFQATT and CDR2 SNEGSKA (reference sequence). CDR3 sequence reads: CSASGGAPEQFF. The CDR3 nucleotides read TGCAGTGCTAGCGGGGGGGCCCCTGAGCAGTTCTTC.

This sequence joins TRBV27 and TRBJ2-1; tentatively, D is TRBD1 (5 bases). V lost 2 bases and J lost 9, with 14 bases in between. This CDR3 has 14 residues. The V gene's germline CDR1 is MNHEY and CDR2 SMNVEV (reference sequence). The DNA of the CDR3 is TGTGCCAGCAGTTTAGTTGGACACTGGAGTGAGCAGTTCTTC. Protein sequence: CASSLVGHWSEQFF.

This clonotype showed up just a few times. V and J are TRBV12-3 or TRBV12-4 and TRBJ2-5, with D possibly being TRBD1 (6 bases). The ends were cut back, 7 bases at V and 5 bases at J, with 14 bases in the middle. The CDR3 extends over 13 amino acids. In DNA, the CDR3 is TGTGCCAGCACCAACCAGGGGTGGGAGACCCAGTACTTC. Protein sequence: CASTNQGWETQYF.